The 22 T cell receptor beta chains listed next were all sequenced from one sample in a study of OX40 agonist ivuxolimab in advanced cancers. Some clones are missing from TCRdb's copy, which holds only in-frame ones; the method was immunoSEQ multiplex PCR. Here the sample spans approximately 37,000 clones, 74% being singletons. Source: CD4+ or CD8+ T cells sorted from blood, taken in a trial of the OX40 agonist ivuxolimab. The source of these receptors is an adult with an advanced solid tumor such as melanoma, head and neck, liver or kidney cancer.

This clone appeared a few times. For the CDR3, the DNA is TGTGCCAGCAGCTTACGGGCACCCCGGACGATCGAGCAGTACTTC. This translates into CASSLRAPRTIEQYF. The chain recombines TRBV11-1 with TRBJ2-7; no reliable D call. Trimming removed 2 bases at V and 6 bases at J, with 17 bases between. CDR1 is SGHAT and CDR2 is FQDESV in the germline V gene (reference sequence). This CDR3 comprises 15 residues.

The chain recombines TRBV2 with TRBJ2-7; 9 nucleotides align to TRBD1. The germline V gene encodes CDR1 SNHLY and CDR2 FYNNEI. The CDR3 totals 15 residues. V was clipped by 5 bases and J by 6 bases; unmatched bases: 11. CDR3 amino acids: CASSTGGTGTSEQYV. In DNA, the CDR3 is TGTGCCAGCAGTACCGGGGGGACAGGGACTTCCGAGCAGTACGTC.

With respect to this clone: A far larger clone is a single base away, which makes a read error likely. The chain has TRBV19 and TRBJ1-2; 9 bases align to TRBD1. CDR3 size: 14 residues. Germline assignment: CDR1 LNHDA and CDR2 SQIVND (reference sequence). V was pared by 1 base and J by 10 bases, with 7 bases of the junction left unmatched. DNA of the CDR3: TGTGCCAGTAGTATAGGGGGCGGGACAGGGCTCTACACCTTC. As protein: CASSIGGGTGLYTF.

The V and J genes are TRBV7-3 and TRBJ2-3, with a weak D call TRBD2 (6 bases). CDR1 and CDR2 from the germline V gene are SGHTA and FQGTGA. V lost 0 bases, J lost 0 bases, and 7 bases lay in between. CDR3 length: 15 residues. Here the CDR3 reads CASSLTGTSTDTQYF. The DNA for the CDR3 is TGTGCCAGCAGCTTAACCGGGACTAGCACAGATACGCAGTATTTT.

The chain links TRBV12-5 to TRBJ1-2, with 8 bases identical to TRBD1. Germline V gene lookup returns CDR1 LGHNT and CDR2 FRNRAP. The CDR3 is 13 amino acids. V was clipped by 7 bases and J by 6 bases; unmatched bases: 7. The CDR3 sequence is CASDGQGRNGYTF. The CDR3 bases are TGTGCTAGTGACGGACAGGGTAGGAATGGCTACACCTTC.

The genes are TRBV19 and TRBJ1-2, with TRBD1 matching 8 bases. The CDR3 has 14 amino acids. The germline V gene has CDR1 LNHDA and CDR2 SQIVND (reference sequence). V gave up 4 bases and J gave up 4 bases; unmatched junction bases: 5. This CDR3 is CASSRGQVIYGYTF. DNA of the CDR3: TGTGCCAGTAGTAGGGGACAGGTTATCTATGGCTACACCTTC.

The chain uses TRBV7-3 and TRBJ2-3; TRBD1 matches 8 bases. The CDR3 contains 13 residues. Germline V CDR1 and CDR2: SGHTA, FQGTGA. The V segment lost 5 bases and the J segment 7 bases; nucleotides outside the gene matches: 5. The CDR3 loop is CASSPGQGYTQYF. In DNA form, the CDR3 reads TGTGCCAGCAGCCCCGGACAGGGCTATACGCAGTATTTT. Drawing the rest from reference TRBV7-3 and TRBJ2-3, the complete variable domain is GAGVSQTPSNKVTEKGKYVELRCDPISGHTALYWYRQSLGQGPEFLIYFQGTGAADDSGLPNDRFFAVRPEGSVSTLKIQRTERGDSAVYLCASSPGQGYTQYFGPGTRLTVL.

A few counts support this clone. The V call is TRBV9, the J call TRBJ1-5, with D uncertain. This CDR3 is built from 13 residues. Germline V gene lookup returns CDR1 SGDLS and CDR2 YYNGEE. V gave up 6 bases and J gave up 5 bases, with 12 bases separating them. CDR3 DNA: TGTGCCAGCAAACGGGGAAGCCATCAGCCCCAGCATTTT. It codes for CASKRGSHQPQHF.

V and J are TRBV21-1 and TRBJ1-5. TRBV21-1 is classified as a pseudogene. CDR3 length: 18 residues. CDR3 bases: TGTGCCAGCAGCAAATGGAAGGGCCTACCCCGGGGCAATCAGCCCCAGCATTTT. The encoded protein is CASSKWKGLPRGNQPQHF.

V is TRBV4-1 and J is TRBJ2-1; D ambiguous. Trimming stripped 1 base from V and 5 bases from J, with 12 bases between. The germline gives CDR1 MGHRA, CDR2 YSYEKL. This CDR3 region has 15 residues. CDR3 sequence: CASSQVVGPNNEQFF. The CDR3 region has the DNA TGCGCCAGCAGCCAAGTCGTAGGGCCCAACAATGAGCAGTTCTTC.

The chain couples TRBV6-4 to TRBJ2-1; TRBD1 agrees at 7 bases. V was clipped by 5 bases and J by 3 bases; unmatched bases: 1. This CDR3 has 13 residues. Germline lookup yields CDR1 MRHNA and CDR2 SNTAGT. CDR3 sequence: CASSWDSYNEQFF. The DNA for the CDR3 is TGTGCCAGCAGTTGGGACAGCTACAATGAGCAGTTCTTC.

The chain combines TRBV28 with TRBJ1-6; TRBD1 aligns across 9 bases. Looked up from germline, CDR1 is MDHEN and CDR2 is SYDVKM. This CDR3 has 16 residues. The V segment lost 5 bases and the J segment 10 bases; nucleotides outside the gene matches: 12. The CDR3 protein is CASSTLRGQGLSPLHF. The CDR3 coding sequence is TGTGCCAGCAGTACCCTAAGGGGACAGGGCCTCTCACCCCTCCACTTT.

The chain carries TRBV10-3 and TRBJ1-5, with TRBD1 identical over 9 bases. J lost 7 bases, V lost 3 bases, and 10 bases had no gene match. In germline, CDR1 is ENHRY, CDR2 SYGVKD. CDR3 size: 16 residues. CDR3 nucleotide sequence: TGTGCCATCAGTGACTCACAACAGGGGGCAGGCCAGCCCCAGCATTTT. Its protein is CAISDSQQGAGQPQHF.

The CDR3 DNA is TGTGCCAGCCTCCGGGACAGAGGTAGCTACACCTTC. Translation: CASLRDRGSYTF. V usage is TRBV2 and J usage is TRBJ1-2; 7 bases agree with TRBD1. The ends lost 8 bases at V and 9 bases at J; junction bases unmatched: 9. The CDR3 is 12 amino acids. Germline CDR1 and CDR2: SNHLY and FYNNEI.

V gene TRBV25-1 combines with J gene TRBJ1-2; a possible D gene is TRBD1 (6 bases). Germline V CDR1 and CDR2: MGHDK, SYGVNS. V dropped 1 base and J dropped 4 bases, with 13 bases sitting between them. The CDR3 has 15 amino acids. The CDR3 loop reads CASSESQGGGYGYTF. The CDR3 DNA reads as TGTGCCAGCAGTGAATCACAGGGCGGGGGCTATGGCTACACCTTC.

This chain connects TRBV5-5 to TRBJ1-1; TRBD1 might be the D (5 bases). The CDR3 length is 15 residues. Germline loops: CDR1 SGHKS, CDR2 YYEKEE (reference sequence). The V gene lost 6 bases and the J gene lost 0 bases, with 15 bases spanning the gap. This CDR3 is CASTPLGQVNTEAFF. The CDR3, as DNA: TGTGCCAGCACCCCGCTCGGACAAGTGAACACTGAAGCTTTCTTT.

Regarding this clone: The junction departs from the called germline gene at one end, perhaps through a read error. V gene TRBV7-2 combines with J gene TRBJ1-3, with unresolved D. Looked up from germline, CDR1 is SGHTA and CDR2 is FQGNSA. CDR3 length: 14 amino acids. CDR3 region: CASSLGSSRNTIYF. DNA of the CDR3: TGTGCCAGCAGCTTAGGCAGCTCTAGAAACACCATATATTTT.

V usage is TRBV20-1 and J usage is TRBJ1-1; D ambiguous. This CDR3 is built from 11 residues. CDR1 is DFQATT, CDR2 SNEGSKA, per germline (reference sequence). Trimming left V 6 bases short and J 3 bases short, with 8 bases between. CDR3 nucleotide sequence: TGCAGTGCCCCAGCAGACACTGAAGCTTTCTTT. As protein: CSAPADTEAFF.

The chain recombines TRBV5-1 with TRBJ2-2; D is unclear. Germline assignment: CDR1 SGHRS and CDR2 YFSETQ. The CDR3 has 14 residues. V lost 2 bases and J 1 base, leaving 6 bases between the germline ends. This CDR3 reads CASSLVENTGELFF. CDR3 nucleotide sequence: TGCGCCAGCAGCTTAGTCGAGAACACCGGGGAGCTGTTTTTT.

The chain is built from TRBV5-6 and TRBJ1-4; 7 nucleotides match TRBD1. The CDR3 spans 15 residues. J lost 0 bases, V lost 6 bases, and 5 bases had no gene match. The germline CDR1 and CDR2 sequences are SGHDT and YYEEEE. Here the CDR3 reads CASISTGTTNEKLFF. CDR3 DNA sequence: TGTGCCAGCATTTCGACAGGGACAACTAATGAAAAACTGTTTTTT.

This clone was recorded once. J is TRBJ1-6 and V is TRBV19; no firm D call. The CDR3 is 14 amino acids. The germline V gene has CDR1 LNHDA and CDR2 SQIVND (reference sequence). The V end was cut by 10 bases, the J end by 0 bases, with 10 bases between. The CDR3 nucleotides are TGTGCCACCTCTATCAGCTCCTATAATTCACCCCTCCACTTT. Translation gives CATSISSYNSPLHF. Full variable domain (outside the CDR3, taken from reference TRBV19 and TRBJ1-6): DGGITQSPKYLFRKEGQNVTLSCEQNLNHDAMYWYRQDPGQGLRLIYYSQIVNDFQKGDIAEGYSVSREKKESFPLTVTSAQKNPTAFYLCATSISSYNSPLHFGNGTRLTVT.

The gene calls are TRBV5-5 and TRBJ1-2; D ambiguous. The V end lost 0 bases, the J end lost 4 bases, and 10 bases lay between the germline ends. CDR1 is SGHKS, CDR2 YYEKEE, per germline (reference sequence). The CDR3 consists of 14 residues. Written as DNA, the CDR3 is TGTGCCAGCAGCTTGGAGTGGCAGAGCTATGGCTACACCTTC. Its translation: CASSLEWQSYGYTF.